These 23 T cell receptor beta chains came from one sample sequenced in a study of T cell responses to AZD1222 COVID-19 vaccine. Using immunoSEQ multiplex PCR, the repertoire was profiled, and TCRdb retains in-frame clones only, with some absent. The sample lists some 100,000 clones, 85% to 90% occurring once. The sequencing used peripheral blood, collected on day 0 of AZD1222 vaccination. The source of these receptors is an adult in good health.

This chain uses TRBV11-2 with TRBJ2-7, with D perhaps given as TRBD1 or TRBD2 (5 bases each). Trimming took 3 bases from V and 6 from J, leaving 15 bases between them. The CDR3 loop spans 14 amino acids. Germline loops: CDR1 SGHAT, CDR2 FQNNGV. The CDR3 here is CASSFSRAGTEQYF. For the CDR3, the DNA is TGTGCCAGCAGCTTCTCGCGAGCAGGGACCGAGCAGTACTTC.

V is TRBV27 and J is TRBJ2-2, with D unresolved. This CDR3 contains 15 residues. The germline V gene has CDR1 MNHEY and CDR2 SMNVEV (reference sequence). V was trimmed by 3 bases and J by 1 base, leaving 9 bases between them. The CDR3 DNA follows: TGTGCCAGCAGTTTGCGGCGGATGAACACCGGGGAGCTGTTTTTT. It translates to CASSLRRMNTGELFF.

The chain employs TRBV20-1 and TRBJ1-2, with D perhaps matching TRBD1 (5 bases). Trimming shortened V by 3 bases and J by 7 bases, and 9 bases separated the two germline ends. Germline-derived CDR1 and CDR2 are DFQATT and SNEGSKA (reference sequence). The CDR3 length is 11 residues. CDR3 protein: CSASGGVGYTF. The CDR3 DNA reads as TGCAGTGCTAGTGGAGGGGTTGGCTACACCTTC.

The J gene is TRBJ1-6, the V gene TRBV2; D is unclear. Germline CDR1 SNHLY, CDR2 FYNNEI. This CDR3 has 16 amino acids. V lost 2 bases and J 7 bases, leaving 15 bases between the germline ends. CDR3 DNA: TGTGCCAGCAGTGAATATGGGGTTGGGAGAAATTCACCCCTCCACTTT. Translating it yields CASSEYGVGRNSPLHF. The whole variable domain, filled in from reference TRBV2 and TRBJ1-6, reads EPEVTQTPSHQVTQMGQEVILRCVPISNHLYFYWYRQILGQKVEFLVSFYNNEISEKSEIFDDQFSVERPDGSNFTLKIRSTKLEDSAMYFCASSEYGVGRNSPLHFGNGTRLTVT.

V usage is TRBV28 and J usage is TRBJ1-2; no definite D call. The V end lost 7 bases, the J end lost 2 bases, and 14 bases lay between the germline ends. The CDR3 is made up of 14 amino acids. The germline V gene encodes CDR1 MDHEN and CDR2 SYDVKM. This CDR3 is CASNETPANYGYTF. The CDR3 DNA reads TGTGCCAGCAATGAGACCCCGGCGAACTATGGCTACACCTTC.

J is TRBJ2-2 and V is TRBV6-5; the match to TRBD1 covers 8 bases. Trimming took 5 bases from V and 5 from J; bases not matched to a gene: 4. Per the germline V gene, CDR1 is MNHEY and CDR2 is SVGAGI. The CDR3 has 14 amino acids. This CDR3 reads CASSHDRGTGELFF. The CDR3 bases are TGTGCCAGCAGTCACGACAGGGGAACCGGGGAGCTGTTTTTT.

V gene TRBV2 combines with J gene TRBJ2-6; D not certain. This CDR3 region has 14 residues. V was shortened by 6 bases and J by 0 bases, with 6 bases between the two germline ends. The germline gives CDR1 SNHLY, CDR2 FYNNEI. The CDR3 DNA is TGTGCCAGCAGCGAAATCTCTGGGGCCAACGTCCTGACTTTC. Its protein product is CASSEISGANVLTF.

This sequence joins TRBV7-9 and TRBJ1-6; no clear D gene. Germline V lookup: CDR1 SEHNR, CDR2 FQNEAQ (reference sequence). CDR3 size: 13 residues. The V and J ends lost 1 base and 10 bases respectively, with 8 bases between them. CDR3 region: CASSLGYGSPLHF. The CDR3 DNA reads TGTGCCAGCAGCTTAGGGTATGGGTCACCCCTCCACTTT.

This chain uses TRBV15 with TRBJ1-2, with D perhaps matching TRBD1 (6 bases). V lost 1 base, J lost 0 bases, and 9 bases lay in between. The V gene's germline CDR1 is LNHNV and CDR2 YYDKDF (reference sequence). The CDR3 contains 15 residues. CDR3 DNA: TGTGCCACCAGCAGAGGACAGGCTGCTAACTATGGCTACACCTTC. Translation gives CATSRGQAANYGYTF.

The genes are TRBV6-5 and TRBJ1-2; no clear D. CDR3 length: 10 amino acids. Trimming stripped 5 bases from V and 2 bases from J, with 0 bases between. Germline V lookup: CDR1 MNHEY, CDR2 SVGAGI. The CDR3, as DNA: TGTGCCAGCAGTAACTATGGCTACACCTTC. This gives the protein CASSNYGYTF.

The CDR3 nucleotides read TGTGCCAGTAGTATGGCCCTCGGGGGGGCGAGCAATCAGCCCCAGCATTTT. Translating it yields CASSMALGGASNQPQHF. The chain links TRBV19 to TRBJ1-5; tentatively, D is TRBD1 (6 bases). The CDR3 length is 17 residues. Germline CDR1 and CDR2: LNHDA and SQIVND (reference sequence). V was pared by 3 bases and J by 1 base, with 16 bases between.

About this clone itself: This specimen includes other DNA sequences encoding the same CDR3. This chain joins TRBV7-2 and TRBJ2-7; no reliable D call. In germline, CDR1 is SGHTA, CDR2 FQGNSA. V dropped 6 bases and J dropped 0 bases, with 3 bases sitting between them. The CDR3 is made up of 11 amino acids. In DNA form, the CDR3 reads TGTGCCAGCAGGCTCTCCTACGAGCAGTACTTC. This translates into CASRLSYEQYF.

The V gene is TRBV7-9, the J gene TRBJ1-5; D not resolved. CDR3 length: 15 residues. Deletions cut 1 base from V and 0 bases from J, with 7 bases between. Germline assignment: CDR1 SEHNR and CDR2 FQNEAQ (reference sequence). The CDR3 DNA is TGTGCCAGCAGCTTAGGGAGCATTAGCAATCAGCCCCAGCATTTT. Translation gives CASSLGSISNQPQHF.

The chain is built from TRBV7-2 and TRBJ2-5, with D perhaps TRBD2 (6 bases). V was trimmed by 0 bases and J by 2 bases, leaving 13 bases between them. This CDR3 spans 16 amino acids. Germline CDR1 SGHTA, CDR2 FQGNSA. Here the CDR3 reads CASSLAQGGGQETQYF. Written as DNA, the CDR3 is TGTGCCAGCAGCTTAGCTCAGGGAGGAGGACAAGAGACCCAGTACTTC.

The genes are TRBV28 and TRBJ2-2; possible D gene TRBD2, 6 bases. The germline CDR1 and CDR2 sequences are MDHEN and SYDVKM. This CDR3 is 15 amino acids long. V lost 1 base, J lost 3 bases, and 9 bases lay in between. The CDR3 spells CASSLFTGDTGELFF. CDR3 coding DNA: TGTGCCAGCAGTTTATTTACGGGGGACACCGGGGAGCTGTTTTTT.

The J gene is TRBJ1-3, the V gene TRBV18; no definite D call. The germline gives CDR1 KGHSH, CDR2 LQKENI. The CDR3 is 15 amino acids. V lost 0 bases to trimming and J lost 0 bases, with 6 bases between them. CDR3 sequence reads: CASSPPGYSGNTIYF. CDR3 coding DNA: TGTGCCAGCTCACCACCGGGGTACTCTGGAAACACCATATATTTT.

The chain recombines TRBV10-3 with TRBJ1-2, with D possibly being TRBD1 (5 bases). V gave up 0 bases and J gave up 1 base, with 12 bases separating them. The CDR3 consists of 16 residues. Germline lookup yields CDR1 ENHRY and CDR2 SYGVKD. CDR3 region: CAISESVSQGNYGYTF. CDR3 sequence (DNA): TGTGCCATCAGTGAGTCGGTATCTCAGGGTAACTATGGCTACACCTTC.

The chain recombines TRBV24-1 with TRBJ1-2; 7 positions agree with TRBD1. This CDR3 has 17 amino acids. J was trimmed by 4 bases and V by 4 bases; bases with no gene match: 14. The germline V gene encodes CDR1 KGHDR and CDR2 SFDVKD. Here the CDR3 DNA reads TGTGCCACCAGTGAGTCCAACAGGGGACCTACCCTCTATGGCTACACCTTC. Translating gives CATSESNRGPTLYGYTF.

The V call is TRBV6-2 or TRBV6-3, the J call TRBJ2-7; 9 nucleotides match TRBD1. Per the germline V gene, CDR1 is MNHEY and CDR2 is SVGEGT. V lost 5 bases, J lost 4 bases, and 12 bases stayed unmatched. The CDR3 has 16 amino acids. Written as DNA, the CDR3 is TGTGCCAGCAGTCCGTTTATCGGGACAGGGTTGTACGAGCAGTACTTC. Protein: CASSPFIGTGLYEQYF.

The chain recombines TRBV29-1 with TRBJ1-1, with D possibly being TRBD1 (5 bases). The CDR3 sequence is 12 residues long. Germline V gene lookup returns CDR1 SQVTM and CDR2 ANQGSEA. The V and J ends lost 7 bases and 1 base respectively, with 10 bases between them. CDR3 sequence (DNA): TGCAGCGCAGGGTGGGCGAACACTGAAGCTTTCTTT. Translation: CSAGWANTEAFF.

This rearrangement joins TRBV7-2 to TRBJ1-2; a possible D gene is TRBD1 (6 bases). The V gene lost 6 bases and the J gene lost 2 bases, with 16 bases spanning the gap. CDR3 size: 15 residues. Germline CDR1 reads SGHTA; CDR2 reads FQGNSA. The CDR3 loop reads CASSPPGGRNYGYTF. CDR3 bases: TGTGCCAGCAGTCCACCGGGGGGCAGGAACTATGGCTACACCTTC.

CDR3 amino acids: CASSSPDRGATGELFF. The DNA for the CDR3 is TGTGCCAGCAGTTCCCCGGACAGGGGTGCCACCGGGGAGCTGTTTTTT. This sequence joins TRBV6-6 and TRBJ2-2; 9 nucleotides agree with TRBD1. Looked up from germline, CDR1 is MNHNY and CDR2 is SVGAGI (reference sequence). Trimming at V came to 4 bases and at J to 4 bases, leaving 7 bases not matched to a gene. This CDR3 contains 16 residues.

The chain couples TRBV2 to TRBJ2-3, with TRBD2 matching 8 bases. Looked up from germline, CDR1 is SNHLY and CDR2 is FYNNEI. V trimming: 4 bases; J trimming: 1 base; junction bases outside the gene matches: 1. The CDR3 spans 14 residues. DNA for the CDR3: TGTGCCAGCAGTGGAGCGGGGGGCACAGATACGCAGTATTTT. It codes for CASSGAGGTDTQYF.